A single sample is the source of the 18 T cell receptor beta chains below, sequenced in a study of shared clonotypes between healthy human individuals. The data were produced by immunoSEQ multiplex PCR, yet TCRdb's version contains in-frame clones alone and is incomplete. The data contain 190,000 or so clones, around 93% of them seen just once; the ten biggest clones take up 0.065% to 0.07%. Sequenced material: naive CD4+ T cells sorted from blood. Subset noted: CD45RA+ positively selected. Every receptor here comes from a woman aged 25 to 45 in good health.

J is TRBJ1-1 and V is TRBV21-1; the table's D gene call, TRBD1, was not cross checked with the DNA. TRBV21-1 is assigned pseudogene status. This CDR3 is built from 13 residues. This CDR3 is CASRQGMDTEAFF. In DNA form, the CDR3 reads TGTGCCAGCCGACAGGGGATGGACACTGAAGCTTTCTTT.

This rearrangement joins TRBV28 to TRBJ1-5; 7 bases align to TRBD1. Germline CDR1 reads MDHEN; CDR2 reads SYDVKM. J gave up 0 bases and V 8 bases, and 7 bases lay outside the gene matches. This CDR3 has 15 amino acids. The CDR3 sequence is CASWGQPYSNQPQHF. The CDR3 bases are TGTGCCAGCTGGGGACAGCCCTATAGCAATCAGCCCCAGCATTTT.

The chain has TRBV10-1 and TRBJ2-7; the D is unclear. Germline V lookup: CDR1 WNHNN, CDR2 SYGVQD (reference sequence). The CDR3 sequence is 14 residues long. The V gene lost 0 bases and the J gene lost 3 bases, with 9 bases spanning the gap. The CDR3 DNA sequence: TGCGCCAGCAGTGAGTCGAGAACCAGCTACGAGCAGTACTTC. Translating gives CASSESRTSYEQYF.

CDR3 nucleotides: TGTGCCAGCAGCTTAGCCGGTTGGACCTACGAGCAGTACTTC. This translates into CASSLAGWTYEQYF. This chain joins TRBV7-2 and TRBJ2-7, with D hard to call. Per the germline V gene, CDR1 is SGHTA and CDR2 is FQGNSA. The CDR3 is 14 residues long. V shed 0 bases and J shed 2 bases, with 8 bases lying between them. Filled out from reference TRBV7-2 and TRBJ2-7, the complete variable domain reads GAGVSQSPSNKVTEKGKDVELRCDPISGHTALYWYRQSLGQGLEFLIYFQGNSAPDKSGLPSDRFSAERTGGSVSTLTIQRTQQEDSAVYLCASSLAGWTYEQYFGPGTRLTVT.

V is TRBV29-1 and J is TRBJ2-5, with 9 bases lining up with TRBD1. The CDR3 has 12 residues. Germline CDR1 and CDR2: SQVTM and ANQGSEA. Trimming cost V 8 bases and J 1 base; bases outside gene matches: 2. The CDR3: CSLQGAQETQYF. The CDR3 bases are TGCAGCTTACAGGGGGCCCAAGAGACCCAGTACTTC.

The chain has TRBV6-5 and TRBJ1-4, with TRBD1 as a possible D gene (6 bases). The CDR3 has 14 residues. Germline V gene data show CDR1 as MNHEY and CDR2 as SVGAGI. The ends were cut back, 6 bases at V and 8 bases at J, with 16 bases in the middle. The CDR3 nucleotides are TGTGCCAGCAGCCCCACAGGGCGTAGGGAAAAACTGTTTTTT. Its protein product is CASSPTGRREKLFF.

The gene calls are TRBV2 and TRBJ1-4, with TRBD1 matching over 8 bases. Germline-derived CDR1 and CDR2 are SNHLY and FYNNEI. The V segment lost 6 bases and the J segment 2 bases; nucleotides outside the gene matches: 2. The CDR3 contains 14 residues. The CDR3 bases are TGTGCCAGCAGCGCAGGGGGCACTAATGAAAAACTGTTTTTT. This sequence encodes CASSAGGTNEKLFF.

V and J are TRBV5-5 and TRBJ1-4, with D possibly being TRBD1 (5 bases). The CDR3 spans 17 residues. V lost 4 bases and J lost 0, with 16 bases in between. From germline, CDR1 is SGHKS and CDR2 YYEKEE (reference sequence). The CDR3 loop reads CASSPDGTAATNEKLFF. The CDR3 region has the DNA TGTGCCAGCAGCCCCGACGGGACGGCTGCAACTAATGAAAAACTGTTTTTT.

This chain joins TRBV28 and TRBJ1-2; D is perhaps TRBD1 (5 bases). This CDR3 comprises 16 residues. The V gene lost 4 bases and the J gene lost 5 bases, with 20 bases spanning the gap. Germline V lookup: CDR1 MDHEN, CDR2 SYDVKM. The CDR3 region is CASSSPLDSEVYGYTF. The CDR3 nucleotides are TGTGCCAGCAGTTCCCCCCTTGACAGTGAAGTTTATGGCTACACCTTC.

V is TRBV4-1 and J is TRBJ2-2; 9 nucleotides match TRBD1. V lost 1 base to trimming and J lost 1 base; unmatched junction nucleotides: 1. This CDR3 has 16 residues. Germline V gene sequence: CDR1 MGHRA, CDR2 YSYEKL. DNA for the CDR3: TGCGCCAGCAGCCAAGGACAGGGGGAGAACACCGGGGAGCTGTTTTTT. Translation gives CASSQGQGENTGELFF.

The rearrangement links TRBV7-9 to TRBJ2-3, with a possible D match to TRBD1 (6 bases). Trimming shortened V by 4 bases and J by 6 bases, and 14 bases separated the two germline ends. There are 14 residues in the CDR3. Germline assignment: CDR1 SEHNR and CDR2 FQNEAQ (reference sequence). The CDR3 sequence: CASSSDSGADTQYF. The CDR3 DNA follows: TGTGCCAGCAGCTCGGACAGTGGTGCGGATACGCAGTATTTT.

The chain uses TRBV7-8 and TRBJ1-2, with TRBD1 identical over 7 bases. Trimming cost V 3 bases and J 3 bases; bases outside gene matches: 13. The CDR3 totals 17 residues. Germline loops: CDR1 SGHVS, CDR2 FQNEAQ. The CDR3 sequence is CASSLGRQGPNYYGYTF. CDR3 nucleotides: TGTGCCAGCAGCTTGGGACGACAGGGACCAAACTACTATGGCTACACCTTC. Using reference TRBV7-8 and TRBJ1-2 for the parts outside the CDR3, the full variable domain is GAGVSQSPRYKVAKRGQDVALRCDPISGHVSLFWYQQALGQGPEFLTYFQNEAQLDKSGLPSDRFFAERPEGSVSTLKIQRTQQEDSAVYLCASSLGRQGPNYYGYTFGSGTRLTVV.

The chain recombines TRBV5-6 with TRBJ1-2, with unresolved D. This CDR3 comprises 13 residues. V lost 0 bases, J lost 5 bases, and 8 bases lay in between. CDR1 and CDR2 (germline): SGHDT, YYEEEE. The CDR3 sequence is CASSLEAGYGYTF. The CDR3 DNA is TGTGCCAGCAGCTTGGAGGCAGGATATGGCTACACCTTC.

Only a few counts were recorded for this clone. V gene TRBV7-8 combines with J gene TRBJ2-7, with D possibly being TRBD1 (6 bases). The CDR3 sequence is 16 residues long. CDR1 and CDR2 (germline): SGHVS, FQNEAQ. V was clipped by 0 bases and J by 3 bases, with 15 bases between them. The CDR3 DNA follows: TGTGCCAGCAGCTTAGCACGAACAGGGTTGAACTACGAGCAGTACTTC. The encoded protein is CASSLARTGLNYEQYF.

This chain links TRBV28 with TRBJ2-5, with D perhaps assigned TRBD1 or TRBD2 (5 bases each). The DNA end favors TRBJ2-7, so the J call may be wrong. Germline V lookup: CDR1 MDHEN, CDR2 SYDVKM. The CDR3 runs 15 residues. This chain's CDR3 is CASSLFRVEDREQYF. CDR3 bases: TGTGCCAGCAGTTTATTCAGGGTGGAGGATCGCGAGCAGTACTTC.

This clone came up once. The chain uses TRBV19 and TRBJ2-7; D is ambiguous. CDR1 is LNHDA, CDR2 SQIVND, per germline (reference sequence). V lost 3 bases, J lost 0 bases, and 9 bases lay in between. There are 14 residues in the CDR3. The CDR3 spells CASSIQSSSYEQYF. CDR3 sequence (DNA): TGTGCCAGTAGTATCCAGAGTTCCTCCTACGAGCAGTACTTC.

This clone was counted a single time. This chain links TRBV5-1 with TRBJ1-5; possibly TRBD1 for D (5 bases). CDR3 size: 15 residues. The germline gives CDR1 SGHRS, CDR2 YFSETQ. Trimming removed 3 bases from V and 4 bases from J, with 14 bases in between. The DNA for the CDR3 is TGCGCCAGCAGCTCGGGGCCGGGCCCTAATCAGCCCCAGCATTTT. Its protein product is CASSSGPGPNQPQHF.

This chain links TRBV2 with TRBJ1-5; no definite D call. This CDR3 has 14 residues. The V end lost 4 bases, the J end lost 6 bases, and 13 bases lay between the germline ends. Germline V CDR1 and CDR2: SNHLY, FYNNEI. DNA of the CDR3: TGTGCCAGCAGTGGACTCGCCTCCACTCAGCCCCAGCATTTT. Amino acids: CASSGLASTQPQHF.